These 5 T cell receptor beta chains came from one sample sequenced in a study of cytomegalovirus exposure and HLA in healthy donors. Assay used: immunoSEQ multiplex PCR; TCRdb lists only in-frame clones, some missing. The profile shows a few hundred thousand clones, just over 90% of them singletons. Sample: PBMCs. The source of these receptors is a woman aged 18-30 years in good health and CMV-seronegative.

V gene TRBV15 combines with J gene TRBJ2-7; perhaps TRBD2 as D (5 bases). Germline loops: CDR1 LNHNV, CDR2 YYDKDF (reference sequence). The CDR3 covers 15 residues. Trimming stripped 0 bases from V and 3 bases from J, with 12 bases between. The CDR3 region has the DNA TGTGCCACCAGCAGAGATGGGGAGTCACACTACGAGCAGTACTTC. As protein: CATSRDGESHYEQYF.

This chain connects TRBV2 to TRBJ2-1; TRBD2 matches 9 bases. Germline V gene sequence: CDR1 SNHLY, CDR2 FYNNEI. This CDR3 has 18 amino acids. After removal of 7 bases from V and 3 bases from J, the junction contained 16 bases not matched to a gene. In nucleotides, the CDR3 is TGTGCCAGCACAATGGGACTAGCTTCTGAATTTTTCTACAATGAGCAGTTCTTC. Amino acid sequence: CASTMGLASEFFYNEQFF.

The rearrangement joins TRBV7-9 to TRBJ2-7; D gene uncertain. CDR3 length: 12 amino acids. Germline V gene sequence: CDR1 SEHNR, CDR2 FQNEAQ (reference sequence). The ends were cut back, 1 base at V and 5 bases at J, with 6 bases in the middle. The CDR3 nucleotides read TGTGCCAGCAGCTTAGGTCTTGACGAGCAGTACTTC. As protein: CASSLGLDEQYF.

This rearrangement joins TRBV4-1 to TRBJ2-7; 7 nucleotides line up with TRBD1. V lost 2 bases to trimming and J lost 3 bases; unmatched junction nucleotides: 7. Per germline, CDR1 MGHRA and CDR2 YSYEKL. The CDR3 has 15 amino acids. The CDR3 reads CASSQKVDRLYEQYF. CDR3 nucleotide sequence: TGCGCCAGCAGCCAAAAGGTGGACAGGCTCTACGAGCAGTACTTC.

The rearrangement links TRBV11-3 to TRBJ2-7; D is undetermined. Looked up from germline, CDR1 is SGHNT and CDR2 is YENEEA. The CDR3 sequence is 14 residues long. The V end was cut by 2 bases, the J end by 2 bases, with 10 bases between. The CDR3 DNA is TGTGCCAGCAGCTTACGAGGCGGTACCTACGAGCAGTACTTC. Its translation: CASSLRGGTYEQYF.